The rows below give T cell receptor beta chains drawn from one sample of a study of control samples from healthy donors and cancer patients. The protocol was immunoSEQ multiplex PCR, while the TCRdb copy is restricted to in-frame clones and leaves out a portion. This table has about 97,000 clones, 85% to 90% appearing once. Sequences were obtained from blood. The source of these receptors is a young man in good health. CDR3s include the opening cysteine and the closing phenylalanine or tryptophan. Fields, in order: J gene, clone size, V gene, D gene, CDR3 DNA, CDR3 protein. D genes are given only for firm matches. For some rows the clone size is stated as once, few or many, or as a class when expanded; others skip it.

J: TRBJ2-2
size: .
V: TRBV24-1
D: TRBD1
DNA: TGTGCCACCAGTGATCCCACAGGGGTAAACACCGGGGAGCTGTTTTTT
CDR3: CATSDPTGVNTGELFF

J: TRBJ1-3
size: .
V: TRBV5-1
D: .
DNA: TGCGCCAGCAGCTTGGGGGTCTCTGGAAACACCATATATTTT
CDR3: CASSLGVSGNTIYF

J: TRBJ1-4
size: .
V: TRBV5-5
D: TRBD1
DNA: TGTGCCAGCAGCTTGGGTGGGACAGGGCATGAAAAACTGTTTTTT
CDR3: CASSLGGTGHEKLFF

J: TRBJ2-2
size: .
V: TRBV9
D: TRBD2
DNA: TGTGCCAGCAGCGTAGGGACTAGCGGGAGGGTGCTGAACACCGGGGAGCTGTTTTTT
CDR3: CASSVGTSGRVLNTGELFF

J: TRBJ2-1
size: .
V: TRBV23-1
D: .
DNA: TGCGCCAGCAGTCGGTGTGTTTACAATGAGCAGTTCTTC
CDR3: CASSRCVYNEQFF

J: TRBJ2-1
size: .
V: TRBV6-5
D: TRBD1
DNA: TGTGCCAGCAGTTACAAAGGGACAGGGGAAAATGAGCAGTTCTTC
CDR3: CASSYKGTGENEQFF

J: TRBJ1-4
size: .
V: TRBV7-9
D: .
DNA: TGTGCCAGCAGCTTAGTCATTTCAACTAATGAAAAACTGTTTTTT
CDR3: CASSLVISTNEKLFF

J: TRBJ2-1
size: .
V: TRBV10-2
D: TRBD2
DNA: TGCGCCAGCCGTAGCGGGACTGGGTACAATGAGCAGCTCTTC
CDR3: CASRSGTGYNEQLF

J: TRBJ2-6
size: once
V: TRBV19
D: TRBD1
DNA: TGTGCCAGTAGTAGGGGACAGGGCCGATCGGGCAACGTCCTGACTTTC
CDR3: CASSRGQGRSGNVLTF

J: TRBJ2-3
size: .
V: TRBV12-3/TRBV12-4
D: .
DNA: TGTGCCAGCAGCCCGACTACGACAGATACGCAGTATTTT
CDR3: CASSPTTTDTQYF

J: TRBJ2-3
size: .
V: TRBV20-1
D: TRBD2
DNA: TGCAGTGCTAGTTCCGGGACTAGCCCCACAGATACGCAGTATTTT
CDR3: CSASSGTSPTDTQYF

J: TRBJ2-5
size: .
V: TRBV7-2
D: .
DNA: TGTGCCAGCACCCCCCGGGCGGGAAGCCAAGAGACCCAGTACTTC
CDR3: CASTPRAGSQETQYF

J: TRBJ1-4
size: few
V: TRBV4-1
D: .
DNA: TGCGCCAGCAGCCAAGATCGGGGGGGAGGGGATGAAAAACTGTTTTTT
CDR3: CASSQDRGGGDEKLFF

J: TRBJ1-1
size: .
V: TRBV5-4
D: TRBD1
DNA: TGTGCCAGCAATCCACAGGGGAGCGGTGAAGCTTTCTTT
CDR3: CASNPQGSGEAFF

J: TRBJ2-1
size: .
V: TRBV3-1/TRBV3-2
D: .
DNA: TGTGCCAGTTTACGGGGAGGTTCCTACAATGAGCAGTTCTTC
CDR3: CASLRGGSYNEQFF

J: TRBJ1-6
size: .
V: TRBV5-1
D: TRBD1
DNA: TGCGCCAGCAGCTTGGGGACAGGAGTTAATTCACCCCTCCACTTT
CDR3: CASSLGTGVNSPLHF

J: TRBJ2-2
size: .
V: TRBV7-7
D: TRBD1
DNA: TGTGCCAGCAGCCGGGACAGGGGAATCGGCGGGGAGCTGTTTTTT
CDR3: CASSRDRGIGGELFF

J: TRBJ1-5
size: .
V: TRBV6-2/TRBV6-3
D: .
DNA: TGTGCCAGCAGCTCTGGGCGGCCCCAGCATTTT
CDR3: CASSSGRPQHF

J: TRBJ1-5
size: .
V: TRBV5-1
D: .
DNA: TGCGCCAGCAGCCCCAACGGGGGGAGGCAGCCCCAGCATTTT
CDR3: CASSPNGGRQPQHF

J: TRBJ1-1
size: .
V: TRBV28
D: TRBD1
DNA: TGTGCCAGCAGTGGGACAGGGGCCATGAACACTGAAGCTTTCTTT
CDR3: CASSGTGAMNTEAFF

J: TRBJ1-3
size: .
V: TRBV19
D: TRBD1
DNA: TGTGCCAGTAGGACAGGGCCAGGAAACACCATATATTTT
CDR3: CASRTGPGNTIYF

J: TRBJ2-3
size: .
V: TRBV19
D: .
DNA: TGTGCCAGTAGTATGGTCGCCATGGGGTCGGTTACGCAGTATTTT
CDR3: CASSMVAMGSVTQYF

J: TRBJ2-7
size: .
V: TRBV6-2/TRBV6-3
D: TRBD1
DNA: TGTGCCAGCAGTTACTCGGGACAGAACTACGAGCAGTACTTC
CDR3: CASSYSGQNYEQYF

J: TRBJ1-5
size: .
V: TRBV7-2
D: .
DNA: TGTGCCAGCAGCCCGGGACGTAATCAGCCCCAGCATTTT
CDR3: CASSPGRNQPQHF

J: TRBJ1-2
size: .
V: TRBV6-5
D: TRBD1
DNA: TGTGCCAGATACAGGGGTAGCTACACCTTC
CDR3: CARYRGSYTF

J: TRBJ2-1
size: .
V: TRBV11-3
D: TRBD2
DNA: TGTGCCAGCAGCCTCCAGGCTAGCGGGGCCTACAATGAGCAGTTCTTC
CDR3: CASSLQASGAYNEQFF

J: TRBJ2-1
size: few
V: TRBV2
D: TRBD1
DNA: TGTGCCAGCAGGACCGGGACAGGGTGGAATGAGCAGTTCTTC
CDR3: CASRTGTGWNEQFF

J: TRBJ2-7
size: .
V: TRBV4-1
D: TRBD1
DNA: TGCGCCAGCAGCCGGACAGGGGACTCCTACGAGCAGTACTTC
CDR3: CASSRTGDSYEQYF

J: TRBJ1-4
size: .
V: TRBV27
D: .
DNA: TGTGCCAGCAGTTTTGGCGGACAGTATAATGAAAAACTGTTTTTT
CDR3: CASSFGGQYNEKLFF

J: TRBJ1-5
size: once
V: TRBV2
D: .
DNA: TGTGCCAGCAGTGCATCTTTGGGAGCCGAGGGGAACGGCAATCAGCCCCAGCATTTT
CDR3: CASSASLGAEGNGNQPQHF

J: TRBJ1-1
size: .
V: TRBV5-1
D: TRBD1
DNA: TGCGCCAGCAGATCGGCAGGGGGAAAGAACACTGAAGCTTTCTTT
CDR3: CASRSAGGKNTEAFF

J: TRBJ2-1
size: .
V: TRBV7-3
D: .
DNA: TGTGCCAGCGGGCGGGGAGTTTCCAATGAGCAGTTCTTC
CDR3: CASGRGVSNEQFF

J: TRBJ2-2
size: .
V: TRBV18
D: .
DNA: TGTGCCAGCTCACGCCGACAGGACACCGGGGAGCTGTTTTTT
CDR3: CASSRRQDTGELFF

J: TRBJ2-7
size: .
V: TRBV29-1
D: TRBD1
DNA: TGCAGCGTGATGACAGGGCAAGAGCAGTACTTC
CDR3: CSVMTGQEQYF

J: TRBJ1-1
size: once
V: TRBV5-1
D: TRBD1
DNA: TGCGCCAGCAGCTGGGGACAGGGCACTGAAGCTTTCTTT
CDR3: CASSWGQGTEAFF

J: TRBJ1-5
size: few
V: TRBV10-2
D: .
DNA: TGCGCCAGCAGTGAAGTGGCTTATAGCAATCAGCCCCAGCATTTT
CDR3: CASSEVAYSNQPQHF

J: TRBJ2-1
size: .
V: TRBV19
D: .
DNA: TGTGCCAGTAGTATAGATCGGGATGAGCAGTTCTTC
CDR3: CASSIDRDEQFF

J: TRBJ2-7
size: .
V: TRBV14
D: .
DNA: TGTGCCAGCAGCCAAGATAGCCCCTGGGGTAGCCTCAACTACGAGCAGTACTTC
CDR3: CASSQDSPWGSLNYEQYF

J: TRBJ2-1
size: .
V: TRBV6-2/TRBV6-3
D: .
DNA: TGTGCCAGCAGTTACGCCAGCTGGGAGCAGTTCTTC
CDR3: CASSYASWEQFF

J: TRBJ1-1
size: .
V: TRBV5-1
D: .
DNA: TGCGCCAGCAGCTTGGCCTTGACGAACACTGAAGCTTTCTTT
CDR3: CASSLALTNTEAFF

J: TRBJ2-7
size: .
V: TRBV18
D: .
DNA: TGTGCCAGCTCACCGCAAAAGGCAGTTGTCTCCTACGAGCAGTACTTC
CDR3: CASSPQKAVVSYEQYF

J: TRBJ1-2
size: .
V: TRBV10-3
D: .
DNA: TGTGCCATCAGTGACCCAGGGGTTGCGGTGTATGGCTACACCTTC
CDR3: CAISDPGVAVYGYTF

J: TRBJ2-3
size: .
V: TRBV7-2
D: .
DNA: TGTGCCAGCAGCTTAGCGGGACACTACACAGATACGCAGTATTTT
CDR3: CASSLAGHYTDTQYF

J: TRBJ1-1
size: .
V: TRBV18
D: TRBD1
DNA: TGTGCCAGCTCACCACCGGGACAGGAGCGTAGGAACACTGAAGCTTTCTTT
CDR3: CASSPPGQERRNTEAFF

J: TRBJ1-1
size: .
V: TRBV6-5
D: TRBD1
DNA: TGTGCCAGCAGTAGATCCGGGACAGCGAACACTGAAGCTTTCTTT
CDR3: CASSRSGTANTEAFF

J: TRBJ1-4
size: once
V: TRBV7-9
D: .
DNA: TGTGCCAGCAGCCCTAAGGTTTATAGTCGGCGACAGGCAGATGAAAAACTGTTTTTT
CDR3: CASSPKVYSRRQADEKLFF

J: TRBJ1-1
size: .
V: TRBV5-1
D: .
DNA: TGCGCCAGCAGCGCCCGGGACCATAACACTGAAGCTTTCTTT
CDR3: CASSARDHNTEAFF

J: TRBJ2-2
size: once
V: TRBV6-6
D: .
DNA: TGTGCCAGCAGACGCTCTGACACCGGGGAGCTGTTTTTT
CDR3: CASRRSDTGELFF

J: TRBJ2-7
size: .
V: TRBV19
D: .
DNA: TGTGCCAGTAGTATAAAGGGTTCCCACGAGCAGTACTTC
CDR3: CASSIKGSHEQYF

J: TRBJ2-1
size: few
V: TRBV5-6
D: TRBD2
DNA: TGTGCCAGCAGCTTCTTAGCGGGGGGGCTTAAGGGTGACAATGAGCAGTTCTTC
CDR3: CASSFLAGGLKGDNEQFF

J: TRBJ1-6
size: .
V: TRBV10-3
D: .
DNA: TGTGCCATCAAAAAGGACCTGATTTATAATTCACCCCTCCACTTT
CDR3: CAIKKDLIYNSPLHF

J: TRBJ1-5
size: .
V: TRBV6-5
D: .
DNA: TGTGCCAGCACCAGGGGAAATAGCAATCAGCCCCAGCATTTT
CDR3: CASTRGNSNQPQHF

J: TRBJ1-2
size: few
V: TRBV7-9
D: .
DNA: TGTGCCAGCAGAGGGGCCGAAGTTGGCTATGGCTACACCTTC
CDR3: CASRGAEVGYGYTF

J: TRBJ2-2
size: few
V: TRBV7-6
D: TRBD1
DNA: TGTGCCAGCAGCTTAGCCCCAGGGGGCGAAGGGGAGCTGTTTTTT
CDR3: CASSLAPGGEGELFF

J: TRBJ1-1
size: once
V: TRBV20-1
D: .
DNA: TGCAGTGCTAGTAATTTATGGGACACGCTGAACACTGAAGCTTTCTTT
CDR3: CSASNLWDTLNTEAFF

J: TRBJ1-5
size: .
V: TRBV4-1
D: TRBD1
DNA: TGCGCCAGCAGCCACGGGACAGTCAATCAGCCCCAGCATTTT
CDR3: CASSHGTVNQPQHF

J: TRBJ2-3
size: .
V: TRBV4-2
D: .
DNA: TGTGCCAGCAGCCAATCTTCTAGGGAAAGAGATACGCAGTATTTT
CDR3: CASSQSSRERDTQYF

J: TRBJ2-2
size: .
V: TRBV10-1
D: .
DNA: TGCGCCAGCAGTGTTCGGGGATCCAACACCGGGGAGCTGTTTTTT
CDR3: CASSVRGSNTGELFF

J: TRBJ1-2
size: .
V: TRBV15
D: .
DNA: TGTGCCACCAGCAGAGATCAGGGCCCTAACTATGGCTACACCTTC
CDR3: CATSRDQGPNYGYTF